The 23 T cell receptor beta chains below were found in one sample sequenced in a study of T cells after yellow fever vaccination. TCRdb independently ran MiXCR on the 5' RACE reads; one entry per CDR3 protein. The table includes hundreds of thousands of distinct CDR3 sequences, around 8.1% detected once. The sample in question was PBMCs, obtained about 49 days after the first yellow fever vaccination. The receptors come from a man aged 18 to 30 who received the YFV17D yellow fever vaccine.

The rearrangement links TRBV28 to TRBJ2-3; 7 nucleotides align to TRBD1. This CDR3 is 15 amino acids long. Germline loops: CDR1 MDHEN, CDR2 SYDVKM. Unmatched junction bases numbered 6, after V lost 5 bases and J lost 1 base. DNA for the CDR3: TGTGCCAGCAGTCCCAGGGGGAGTCGCACAGATACGCAGTATTTT. It specifies CASSPRGSRTDTQYF.

The genes are TRBV12-3 or TRBV12-4 and TRBJ2-2; tentative D call: TRBD2 (7 bases). Trimming pared 4 bases from V and 7 bases from J, leaving 16 bases between. The CDR3 covers 15 residues. The CDR3 loop reads CASSSRRGRDGELFF. The CDR3 nucleotides are TGTGCCAGCAGTTCGAGGCGGGGGCGGGACGGGGAGCTGTTTTTT.

The chain links TRBV15 to TRBJ2-7, with 12 positions matching TRBD2. The CDR3 length is 17 residues. With V trimmed by 0 bases and J by 4 bases, 7 bases remained unmatched. Per the germline V gene, CDR1 is LNHNV and CDR2 is YYDKDF (reference sequence). In DNA, the CDR3 is TGTGCCACCAGCAGAGAACTAGCGGGGGGAAAACAGTACGAGCAGTACTTC. Protein product: CATSRELAGGKQYEQYF.

The chain employs TRBV18 and TRBJ2-5, with a tentative D call TRBD1 (5 bases). The CDR3 has 13 amino acids. CDR1 KGHSH and CDR2 LQKENI come from the germline V gene. V lost 3 bases and J lost 3, with 8 bases in between. Written as DNA, the CDR3 is TGTGCCAGCTCACCCGACAGCAAAGAGACCCAGTACTTC. Protein sequence: CASSPDSKETQYF.

V usage is TRBV30 and J usage is TRBJ2-7; the D is unclear. The V end was cut by 2 bases, the J end by 3 bases, with 5 bases between. Germline lookup yields CDR1 GTSNPN and CDR2 SVGIG (reference sequence). This CDR3 is built from 11 residues. This CDR3 is CAWSSIYEQYF. CDR3 in DNA: TGTGCCTGGAGTTCCATCTACGAGCAGTACTTC. The full variable domain, with the rest looked up from reference TRBV30 and TRBJ2-7, is SQTIHQWPATLVQPVGSPLSLECTVEGTSNPNLYWYRQAAGRGLQLLFYSVGIGQISSEVPQNLSASRPQDRQFILSSKKLLLSDSGFYLCAWSSIYEQYFGPGTRLTVT.

This clonotype appeared many times. CDR3 coding DNA: TGTGCCAGCAGTGACGGATCTGGGGCCAACGTCCTGACTTTC. This translates into CASSDGSGANVLTF. The chain joins TRBV6-4 to TRBJ2-6; D remains unclear. V was trimmed by 2 bases and J by 1 base, leaving 3 bases between them. Germline CDR1 and CDR2: MRHNA and SNTAGT. CDR3 length equals 14 residues.

This sequence joins TRBV4-3 and TRBJ2-1; the D is unclear. Between the trimmed V and J ends, which lost 4 bases and 0 bases, there was a span of 13 bases. This CDR3 contains 16 residues. In germline, CDR1 is LGHNA, CDR2 YSLEER. In DNA form, the CDR3 reads TGCGCCAGCAGCCGAGAAGAGCTAAGCTCCTACAATGAGCAGTTCTTC. This encodes CASSREELSSYNEQFF.

This clonotype was seen a handful of times. This rearrangement joins TRBV7-9 to TRBJ2-5; 9 bases agree with TRBD1. The V and J ends lost 5 bases and 4 bases, in that order; junction bases with no gene match: 11. Germline CDR1 and CDR2: SEHNR and FQNEAQ (reference sequence). The CDR3 has 16 amino acids. The CDR3 DNA sequence: TGTGCCAGCAGCCCTAGCTGGGACAGGGTGGTAGAGACCCAGTACTTC. Translated, it gives CASSPSWDRVVETQYF.

This clonotype was recorded many times. The gene calls are TRBV12-3 or TRBV12-4 and TRBJ2-3; 9 positions agree with TRBD2. This CDR3 is 14 amino acids long. V dropped 6 bases and J dropped 6; count of bases not matched to a gene: 7. The CDR3: CASSPGTSGDTQYF. CDR3 nucleotide sequence: TGTGCCAGCAGCCCAGGCACTAGCGGGGATACGCAGTATTTT.

The genes are TRBV4-1 and TRBJ2-5; tentatively, D is TRBD1 or TRBD2 (6 bases each). The V end was cut by 10 bases, the J end by 5 bases, with 26 bases between. This CDR3 is built from 16 residues. CDR1 and CDR2 from the germline V gene are MGHRA and YSYEKL. The CDR3, as DNA: TGCGCCACGAGATGGCGTACAGGGACCGGGGGCGAGACCCAGTACTTC. Translation: CATRWRTGTGGETQYF.

This chain uses TRBV7-2 with TRBJ2-6, with 9 nucleotides matching TRBD1. This CDR3 region has 17 residues. V lost 5 bases and J lost 0; bases outside the gene matches: 5. Germline V CDR1 and CDR2: SGHTA, FQGNSA. This chain's CDR3 is CASSLVQGASGANVLTF. CDR3 in DNA: TGTGCCAGCAGCCTGGTACAGGGGGCCTCTGGGGCCAACGTCCTGACTTTC.

This clonotype was counted many times. V is TRBV27 and J is TRBJ2-7; D remains unclear. Trimming stripped 4 bases from V and 2 bases from J, with 9 bases between. Germline CDR1 and CDR2: MNHEY and SMNVEV (reference sequence). CDR3 length: 13 residues. The DNA for the CDR3 is TGTGCCAGCAGTTACAGTAACGCCTACGAGCAGTACTTC. Protein sequence: CASSYSNAYEQYF.

The chain is built from TRBV4-1 and TRBJ2-6; 7 bases align to TRBD1. The ends lost 4 bases at V and 4 bases at J; junction bases unmatched: 4. The length of the CDR3 is 15 residues. Germline lookup yields CDR1 MGHRA and CDR2 YSYEKL. DNA for the CDR3: TGCGCCAGCAGCCCCCCGGGACAGGGGGCCAACGTCCTGACTTTC. Translating gives CASSPPGQGANVLTF.

The genes are TRBV9 and TRBJ1-1; D is uncertain. The CDR3 runs to 14 residues. CDR1 and CDR2 (germline): SGDLS, YYNGEE. Between the trimmed V and J ends, which lost 0 bases and 4 bases, there was a span of 10 bases. CDR3 DNA: TGTGCCAGCAGCGTAGATCCGGGGAGCACTGAAGCTTTCTTT. This encodes CASSVDPGSTEAFF.

The V and J genes are TRBV6-1 and TRBJ1-2; TRBD1 aligns across 9 bases. Germline CDR1 reads MNHNS; CDR2 reads SASEGT. The CDR3 has 14 amino acids. The J segment lost 2 bases and the V segment lost 7 bases, leaving 5 bases of the junction unmatched. The CDR3 DNA sequence: TGTGCCAGCACCCTGGGACAGGGAAACTATGGCTACACCTTC. Translating gives CASTLGQGNYGYTF.

CDR3 region: CASSYGGNEAFF. The CDR3 coding sequence is TGTGCCAGCAGTTACGGGGGTAATGAAGCTTTCTTT. The chain recombines TRBV6-5 with TRBJ1-1; tentatively, D is TRBD1 (5 bases). This CDR3 is built from 12 residues. Germline V gene data show CDR1 as MNHEY and CDR2 as SVGAGI. Trimming shortened V by 2 bases and J by 7 bases, and 8 bases separated the two germline ends.

The CDR3 DNA sequence: TGTGCCAGCAGCCGACTCGGACAGGGGAATGAAAAACTGTTTTTT. Amino acids: CASSRLGQGNEKLFF. V usage is TRBV14 and J usage is TRBJ1-4; 9 bases match TRBD1. Germline values: CDR1 SGHDN, CDR2 FVKESK. V lost 4 bases to trimming and J lost 5 bases; unmatched junction nucleotides: 5. This CDR3 contains 15 residues. Based on the CDR3 plus reference TRBV14 and TRBJ1-4, the full variable domain is EAGVTQFPSHSVIEKGQTVTLRCDPISGHDNLYWYRRVMGKEIKFLLHFVKESKQDESGMPNNRFLAERTGGTYSTLKVQPAELEDSGVYFCASSRLGQGNEKLFFGSGTQLSVL.

The chain combines TRBV5-4 with TRBJ2-3; 7 bases agree with TRBD2. The length of the CDR3 is 15 residues. The V gene end was trimmed by 2 bases and the J gene end by 6 bases; junction bases not matched to a gene: 9. Germline lookup yields CDR1 SGHNT and CDR2 YYREEE (reference sequence). CDR3 protein: CASSFVRGGGDTQYF. The CDR3 region has the DNA TGTGCCAGCAGCTTTGTCCGCGGGGGAGGGGATACGCAGTATTTT.

Many counts were recorded for this clonotype. The CDR3 bases are TGTGCCAGCAGCTCGGTCCTAGCGCTACCCACAGATACGCAGTATTTT. Translating gives CASSSVLALPTDTQYF. The chain combines TRBV5-4 with TRBJ2-3, with D possibly being TRBD2 (6 bases). The ends were cut back, 3 bases at V and 2 bases at J, with 16 bases in the middle. The CDR3 extends over 16 amino acids. The germline gives CDR1 SGHNT, CDR2 YYREEE (reference sequence).

This clonotype was counted only a few times. The chain has TRBV10-3 and TRBJ1-2; D is unclear. CDR3 length equals 14 residues. Germline V CDR1 and CDR2: ENHRY, SYGVKD. V dropped 7 bases and J dropped 3 bases, with 15 bases sitting between them. CDR3 protein: CAITPVLADYGYTF. As DNA, the CDR3 is TGTGCCATCACCCCGGTCCTGGCGGACTATGGCTACACCTTC.

This clonotype was seen ten or more times. This chain uses TRBV7-2 with TRBJ1-3; D call uncertain. Germline V gives CDR1 SGHTA, CDR2 FQGNSA. This CDR3 spans 15 amino acids. V was clipped by 5 bases and J by 3 bases, with 14 bases between them. In DNA, the CDR3 is TGTGCCAGCAGCCTTGATAGGATGGGTGGAAACACCATATATTTT. Translating it yields CASSLDRMGGNTIYF.

The chain is built from TRBV29-1 and TRBJ1-1, with TRBD1 as a possible D gene (6 bases). Germline CDR1 is SQVTM and CDR2 is ANQGSEA. The CDR3 contains 13 residues. V was pared by 3 bases and J by 2 bases, with 10 bases between. CDR3 in amino acids: CSVEVDRNTEAFF. The CDR3 nucleotides read TGCAGCGTTGAGGTGGACAGAAACACTGAAGCTTTCTTT.

This clonotype was counted at least ten times. This rearrangement joins TRBV7-2 to TRBJ2-7; TRBD2 matches at 9 bases. The CDR3 has 14 amino acids. The germline V gene encodes CDR1 SGHTA and CDR2 FQGNSA. V gave up 7 bases and J gave up 0 bases; unmatched junction bases: 4. CDR3 loop: CASKRGDSSYEQYF. CDR3 nucleotides: TGTGCCAGCAAGCGGGGGGACAGCTCCTACGAGCAGTACTTC.